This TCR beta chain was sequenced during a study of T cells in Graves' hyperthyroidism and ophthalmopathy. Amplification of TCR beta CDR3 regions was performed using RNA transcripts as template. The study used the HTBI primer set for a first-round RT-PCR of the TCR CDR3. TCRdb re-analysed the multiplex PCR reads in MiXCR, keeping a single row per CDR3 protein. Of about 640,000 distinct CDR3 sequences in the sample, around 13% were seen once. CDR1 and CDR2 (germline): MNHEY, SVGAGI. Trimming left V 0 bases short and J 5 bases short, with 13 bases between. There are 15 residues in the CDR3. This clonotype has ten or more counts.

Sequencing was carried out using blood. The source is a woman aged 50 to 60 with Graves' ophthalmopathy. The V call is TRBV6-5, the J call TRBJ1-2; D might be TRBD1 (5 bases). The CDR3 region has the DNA TGTGCCAGCAGTTACTCAAGCGACAGTTTATATGGCTACACCTTC. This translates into CASSYSSDSLYGYTF.